This record concerns one T cell receptor (beta chain) sequence. This clone has only a few counts. Its cognate antigen has yet to be identified. It has no much larger one-base neighbor in the sample; base qualities were not kept. The entire isolated RNA was reverse transcribed using the High Capacity cDNA Reverse Transcription Kit, and thus expressed TCRB transcripts were sequenced. Deep immunoSEQ sequencing was performed on naive, central memory and regulatory T cell samples, with an average of roughly 3.3 million total reads per sample. Sorted cells were lysed in RLT buffer, and RNA was extracted using DNase-treated RNeasy Micro or Mini kits according to cell number. To prevent cross-contamination, every cell subset was processed on its own, while patient and healthy donor samples were processed together. Using the immunoSEQ multiplex PCR, TCRB sequences were amplified from cDNA into 87-bp fragments spanning the CDR3 region. Sequencing of the amplicons was done on the Illumina HiSeq platform. The authors' pipeline ran thus. PCR bias was corrected computationally using synthetic template baselines, and reads within Hamming distance 2 were collapsed, with unmergeable singletons discarded. By aligning reads against IMGT, V, D and J genes, CDR3 length, and insertions or deletions at six rearrangement sites were assigned. Clonotype counts were normalized to sorted cell number within each subset before computing true diversity and Gini coefficients with the tcR R package. The overlap coefficient, calculated on TCRB nucleotide sequences, was used to measure repertoire sharing. As a proxy for the pre-selection repertoire, out-of-frame TCRB sequences from naive cells were analyzed. Held by TCRdb, this immuneACCESS table contains in-frame sequences only and omits some clones. Under half of the omission traces to an unresolved V gene where checked; the cause of the rest is unknown. The V and J calls and the clone size are those of that table, but D and trimming were determined from the DNA. Within this sample are 350,000 to 450,000 clones, with approximately 15% of them counted one time only. More than 0.015% of the sample lies in the top ten.

The entry originates in a study of beta chain features in type 1 diabetes (dated by TCRdb to the late 2010s). Describing the broader study: Mean age, gender distribution, total cell number and subset yield were not different between patients and healthy donors. A total of some 100,000,000 sorted cells were examined across all samples, and a strong correlation was observed between cell number per subset and RNA yield. The study compared the TCRB repertoires of sorted circulating CD4+ T cell subsets in recently diagnosed type 1 diabetes patients with those in matched healthy donors. Regulatory and stem cell-like memory subsets were obtained from only 8 patients and roughly 8 healthy donors, while naive and central memory subsets were obtained from all 30 or so donors. The paper as a whole reports these results and caveats: Shorter templates might have been favored by PCR, but patient and control samples were amplified and corrected together, so both groups would have been affected equally by any skew. Because the HLA sub-analyses included only small numbers of individuals, any influence of HLA type on TCRB rearrangement was left unresolved. Sequencing cDNA rather than genomic DNA could over-represent highly expressing activated cells, although activation and CD3 levels did not differ between groups. Fewer insertions and more nucleotide deletions at VDJ recombination sites were observed in patients with type 1 diabetes, implying thymic rearrangement abnormalities. Naive, central memory and regulatory TCRB repertoires appeared more similar among patients than among healthy donors. In all four CD4+ subsets, TCRB CDR3 length was moderately but significantly shorter in type 1 diabetes patients.

Each donor gave one peripheral blood draw, averaging approximately 0.11 L, which was collected into heparinised tubes. Naive, central memory, regulatory and stem cell-like memory CD4+ T cells were sorted on a BD FACSAria II using a panel including CD45RO, CCR7, CD25, CD127, CD95 and CD27. Purity was above 95% for every sorted population. PBMCs were isolated immediately by Lymphoprep density gradient centrifugation and stained directly without culture. To minimize batch effects, samples were stained and sorted in pairs, one healthy donor with one patient per experiment. The germline V gene specifies SNHLY as CDR1 and FYNNEI as CDR2. CDR3 length: 14 amino acids, cysteine to phenylalanine. The DNA shown is the 42-base CDR3, in frame from base 1. V ends up 4 bases short and J 6 bases short, with an unmatched junction base count of 3.

The chain is encoded by TRBV2 joined to TRBJ1-2, with 12 junctional bases fitting TRBD1. This receptor was identified in a woman aged 18-30 years in good health. Input material: naive CD4+ T cells from blood. The cell subset or site label on this specimen signifies: true naive CD4+ T cells. The sequence in DNA is TGTGCCAGCAGTGGGGACAGGGGGCGAAATGGCTACACCTTC. Translation gives CASSGDRGRNGYTF.